A single sample is the source of the 5 T cell receptor beta chains below, sequenced in a study of T-cell memory formation after mild COVID-19. One entry per CDR3 protein results from TCRdb running MiXCR on the 5' RACE reads. This sample has approximately 260,000 distinct CDR3 sequences; roughly 17% occur once, and the top ten carry around a fifth. Sequenced input: PBMCs or a T cell subset sorted from them (not recorded which). These receptors all come from a man younger than 30 who had mild COVID-19 (a few samples of this study predate the infection). Cell type and time point are not known.

This clonotype has just a few counts. The CDR3 region has the DNA TGTGCCAGCAGTTACGGGGTGGACTACACCTTC. Its translation is CASSYGVDYTF. V usage is TRBV6-2 or TRBV6-3 and J usage is TRBJ1-2, with D hard to call. The CDR3 runs 11 residues. Trimming cost V 2 bases and J 10 bases, with 8 bases left between them. Germline V CDR1 and CDR2: MNHEY, SVGEGT.

This clonotype was counted a few times. J is TRBJ2-1 and V is TRBV10-1; no reliable D call. The CDR3 is 14 residues long. Per the germline V gene, CDR1 is WNHNN and CDR2 is SYGVQD (reference sequence). The ends were cut back, 4 bases at V and 9 bases at J, with 16 bases in the middle. CDR3 nucleotide sequence: TGCGCCAGCAGTGTCGGTCCAGTTAAGGGTGAGCAGTTCTTC. It yields the protein CASSVGPVKGEQFF.

This clonotype was recorded a few times. This chain joins TRBV5-1 and TRBJ1-5, with D unclear. Germline CDR1 is SGHRS and CDR2 is YFSETQ. The ends were cut back, 4 bases at V and 4 bases at J, with 9 bases in the middle. CDR3 length equals 13 residues. The CDR3 reads CASSPDGNQPQHF. CDR3 sequence (DNA): TGCGCCAGCAGCCCGGACGGGAATCAGCCCCAGCATTTT.

This chain connects TRBV20-1 to TRBJ1-3; no clear D. CDR3 length: 15 residues. CDR1 is DFQATT and CDR2 is SNEGSKA in the germline V gene (reference sequence). Trimming removed 4 bases at V and 0 bases at J, with 13 bases between. The CDR3 is CSATVAGSSGNTIYF. In nucleotides, the CDR3 is TGCAGTGCTACCGTTGCAGGCTCCTCTGGAAACACCATATATTTT.

This clonotype turned up a few times. This rearrangement joins TRBV12-5 to TRBJ1-1; the D is unclear. The CDR3 sequence is 13 residues long. V was shortened by 0 bases and J by 5 bases, with 7 bases between the two germline ends. Germline V lookup: CDR1 LGHNT, CDR2 FRNRAP. DNA of the CDR3: TGTGCTAGTGGTTTGGTACTACAGACTGAAGCTTTCTTT. Translating it yields CASGLVLQTEAFF. Supplemented by reference TRBV12-5 and TRBJ1-1, the full variable domain reads DARVTQTPRHKVTEMGQEVTMRCQPILGHNTVFWYRQTMMQGLELLAYFRNRAPLDDSGMPKDRFSAEMPDATLATLKIQPSEPRDSAVYFCASGLVLQTEAFFGQGTRLTVV.